The sequence of this TCR beta chain was determined in a study of radiation and T cells in renal cell carcinoma. Clones were sequenced by immunoSEQ multiplex PCR, and TCRdb holds only the in-frame ones, with some missing. The profile shows approximately 43,000 clones, about 82% of them singletons. Time point described: blood 4 weeks post-SBRT, at nephrectomy. Treatment noted: 15 Gy SBRT to primary tumor, nephrectomy 4 weeks later. After SBRT, blood was collected at 2 and 4 weeks, plus baseline. Germline lookup yields CDR1 SGHVS and CDR2 FQNEAQ. V lost 1 base, J lost 2 bases, and 17 bases lay in between. The CDR3 is 17 residues long.

The sequences come from blood, collected from a patient whose treatment included radiotherapy and nephrectomy. The chain employs TRBV7-8 and TRBJ1-2, with TRBD1 as a possible D gene (6 bases). The source is a woman in her 70s with renal cell carcinoma. In DNA, the CDR3 is TGTGCCAGCAGCTTAGAAACACCAGGGGAGAAAAACTATGGCTACACCTTC. Residues: CASSLETPGEKNYGYTF.